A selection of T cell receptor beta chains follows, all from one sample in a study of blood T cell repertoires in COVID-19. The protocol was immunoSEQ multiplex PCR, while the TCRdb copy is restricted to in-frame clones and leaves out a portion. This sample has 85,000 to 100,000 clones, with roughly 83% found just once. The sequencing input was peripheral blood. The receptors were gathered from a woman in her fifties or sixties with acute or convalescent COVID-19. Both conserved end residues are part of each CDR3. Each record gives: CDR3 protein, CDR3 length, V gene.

cdr3_aa: CASSPGTGGNNSPLHF; cdr3_length: 16; v_call: TRBV18
cdr3_aa: CASSLDGLQGQETQYF; cdr3_length: 16; v_call: TRBV2
cdr3_aa: CASSEPRVSGGLAGGYNEQFF; cdr3_length: 21; v_call: TRBV2
cdr3_aa: CASSPGGALDTQYF; cdr3_length: 14; v_call: TRBV18
cdr3_aa: CASSPVLGEQYF; cdr3_length: 12; v_call: TRBV5-4
cdr3_aa: CASTPTLDRARSYTF; cdr3_length: 15; v_call: TRBV19
cdr3_aa: CASSYGMGSLVRQPQHF; cdr3_length: 17; v_call: TRBV6-2/TRBV6-3
cdr3_aa: CASSPRLAGAHRNTGELFF; cdr3_length: 19; v_call: TRBV13
cdr3_aa: CASSRDTLGYGYTF; cdr3_length: 14; v_call: TRBV7-8
cdr3_aa: CASSAPQVMSNQPQHF; cdr3_length: 16; v_call: TRBV9
cdr3_aa: CASSLNNRAGNTIYF; cdr3_length: 15; v_call: TRBV28
cdr3_aa: CASSLKGVYEKLFF; cdr3_length: 14; v_call: TRBV28
cdr3_aa: CASSRAGLGNNEQFF; cdr3_length: 15; v_call: TRBV7-2
cdr3_aa: CASSIAYRGQETQYF; cdr3_length: 15; v_call: TRBV19
cdr3_aa: CAWRTGGNSPLHF; cdr3_length: 13; v_call: TRBV30
cdr3_aa: CASSLPTVSGETQYF; cdr3_length: 15; v_call: TRBV7-8
cdr3_aa: CASSLTVLGETQYF; cdr3_length: 14; v_call: TRBV6-5
cdr3_aa: CASSPTSGVTDTQYF; cdr3_length: 15; v_call: TRBV4-3
cdr3_aa: CASCDGARREQFF; cdr3_length: 13; v_call: TRBV28
cdr3_aa: CSVWDRGQVDTQYF; cdr3_length: 14; v_call: TRBV29-1
cdr3_aa: CASSAEVAGEQYF; cdr3_length: 13; v_call: TRBV6-6
cdr3_aa: CSAAYADEQYF; cdr3_length: 11; v_call: TRBV20-1
cdr3_aa: CASSQTGGEAFF; cdr3_length: 12; v_call: TRBV10-1
cdr3_aa: CASSPGQGSNQPQHF; cdr3_length: 15; v_call: TRBV7-6
cdr3_aa: CASSQDALRRGTEAFF; cdr3_length: 16; v_call: TRBV3-1/TRBV3-2
cdr3_aa: CASSFSPQGNEQYF; cdr3_length: 14; v_call: TRBV5-5
cdr3_aa: CASSLEGQSNSPLHF; cdr3_length: 15; v_call: TRBV7-6
cdr3_aa: CASSDRATNEKLFF; cdr3_length: 14; v_call: TRBV2
cdr3_aa: CASYGGINTDTQYF; cdr3_length: 14; v_call: TRBV2
cdr3_aa: CASSPLTRPDTQYF; cdr3_length: 14; v_call: TRBV3-1/TRBV3-2
cdr3_aa: CASSLDLGAGLREQYF; cdr3_length: 16; v_call: TRBV11-2
cdr3_aa: CASSPRGGRSNSPLHF; cdr3_length: 16; v_call: TRBV3-1/TRBV3-2
cdr3_aa: CASSQDLFSSRPEAFF; cdr3_length: 16; v_call: TRBV4-1
cdr3_aa: CASNRDNSNTEAFF; cdr3_length: 14; v_call: TRBV5-6
cdr3_aa: CASSEAGLAGVEEQYF; cdr3_length: 16; v_call: TRBV2
cdr3_aa: CAWSGDRNSPLHF; cdr3_length: 13; v_call: TRBV30
cdr3_aa: CASSFLGNYNEQFF; cdr3_length: 14; v_call: TRBV7-2
cdr3_aa: CASTPRSNSNQPQHF; cdr3_length: 15; v_call: TRBV5-8
cdr3_aa: CASSQDEMPGTMKTYAYEQYF; cdr3_length: 21; v_call: TRBV4-1
cdr3_aa: CTSSGERARVNQPQHF; cdr3_length: 16; v_call: TRBV1
cdr3_aa: CASSKRTGGYEQYF; cdr3_length: 14; v_call: TRBV7-9
cdr3_aa: CATRSGGRYNSPLHF; cdr3_length: 15; v_call: TRBV7-2
cdr3_aa: CASSLGVGVGRGPSGKLFF; cdr3_length: 19; v_call: TRBV11-2
cdr3_aa: CASSSTSQANSYEQYF; cdr3_length: 16; v_call: TRBV6-5
cdr3_aa: CASSPGTGGTDTQYF; cdr3_length: 15; v_call: TRBV7-7
cdr3_aa: CASSFQTGEQYF; cdr3_length: 12; v_call: TRBV5-5
cdr3_aa: CASSQAGTGGSPALHF; cdr3_length: 16; v_call: TRBV3-1/TRBV3-2